This is a list of T cell receptor beta chains from one sample in a study of identical twins. TCRdb independently ran MiXCR on the 5' RACE reads; one entry per CDR3 protein. Here the sample spans roughly 350,000 distinct CDR3 sequences, 9% to 15% being singletons. These same records also appear under a second study, on yellow fever vaccine responses in identical twins.

Sequenced sample: CD8+ T cells sorted from blood. These receptor sequences come from a woman between 18 and 29 years old in good health. Both conserved end residues are part of each CDR3. The D gene is left open where the match is weak. Size tells how often a clone was seen (once, few, many) or the class of an expanded clone, and some rows leave it out.

d_call j_call v_call clone_size cdr3_aa cdr3_nt
. TRBJ2-2 TRBV15 . CAIVSSTGELFF TGTGCCATCGTTTCTAGTACCGGGGAGCTGTTTTTT
TRBD2 TRBJ2-2 TRBV7-2 . CASSDGWGGAVTGELFF TGTGCCAGCAGCGATGGATGGGGGGGAGCTGTCACCGGGGAGCTGTTTTTT
. TRBJ2-4 TRBV5-6 . CASRSRTVPRGGNIQYF TGTGCCAGCAGATCTCGGACAGTGCCACGAGGCGGAAACATTCAGTACTTC
. TRBJ2-2 TRBV12-3/TRBV12-4 . CASSSGHTGELFF TGTGCCAGCAGTTCGGGCCACACCGGGGAGCTGTTTTTT
. TRBJ1-5 TRBV28 . CASSLTATSGPQHF TGTGCCAGCAGTTTAACGGCAACCTCTGGGCCCCAGCATTTT
TRBD1 TRBJ1-4 TRBV27 few CASSPQVGQGSEKLFF TGTGCCAGCAGTCCCCAAGTGGGACAGGGTAGTGAAAAACTGTTTTTT
. TRBJ2-3 TRBV4-1 few CASSQVPGLPPRDTQYF TGCGCCAGCAGCCAAGTCCCCGGACTACCGCCCCGCGATACGCAGTATTTT
. TRBJ1-2 TRBV6-5 . CASSYSSKRDYGYTF TGTGCCAGCAGTTACTCTTCCAAGCGGGACTATGGCTACACCTTC
. TRBJ1-6 TRBV6-1 few CASRGGLYSPLHF TGTGCCAGCAGAGGCGGACTATATTCACCCCTCCACTTT
TRBD1 TRBJ2-7 TRBV11-2 few CASSLARTGGAPYEQYF TGTGCCAGCAGCTTAGCCCGGACAGGGGGCGCCCCTTACGAGCAGTACTTC
TRBD1 TRBJ2-1 TRBV2 . CASSEDRGPSYNEQFF TGTGCCAGCAGTGAAGACAGGGGGCCATCCTACAATGAGCAGTTCTTC
. TRBJ2-1 TRBV12-3/TRBV12-4 many CASSWGFWEQFF TGTGCCAGCAGCTGGGGGTTTTGGGAGCAGTTCTTC
. TRBJ2-6 TRBV3-1 . CASSQGYFSGANVLTF TGTGCCAGCAGCCAAGGATATTTTTCTGGGGCCAACGTCCTGACTTTC
. TRBJ1-5 TRBV15 . CATSRGRQLNQPQHF TGTGCCACCTCCCGAGGTAGACAGCTAAATCAGCCCCAGCATTTT